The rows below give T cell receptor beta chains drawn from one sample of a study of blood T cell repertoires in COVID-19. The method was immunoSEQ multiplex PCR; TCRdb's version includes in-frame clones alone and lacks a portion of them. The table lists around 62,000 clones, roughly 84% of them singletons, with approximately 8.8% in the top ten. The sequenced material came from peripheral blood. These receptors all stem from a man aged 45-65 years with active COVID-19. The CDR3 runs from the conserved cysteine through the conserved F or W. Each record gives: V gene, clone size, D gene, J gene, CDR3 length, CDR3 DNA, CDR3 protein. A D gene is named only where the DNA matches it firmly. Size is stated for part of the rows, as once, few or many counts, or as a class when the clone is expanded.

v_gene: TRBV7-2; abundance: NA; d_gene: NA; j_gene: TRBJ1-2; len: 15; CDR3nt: TGTGCCAGCAGCTTAGGACCAGGGGATCAGGATGGCTACACCTTC; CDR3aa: CASSLGPGDQDGYTF
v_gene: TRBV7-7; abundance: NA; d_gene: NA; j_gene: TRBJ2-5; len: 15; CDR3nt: TGTGCTAGCAGCCCCGGGTTACGGGTACAAGAGACCCAGTACTTC; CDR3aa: CASSPGLRVQETQYF
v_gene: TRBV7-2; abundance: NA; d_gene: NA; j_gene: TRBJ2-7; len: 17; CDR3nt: TGTGCCAGCAGCTTAGGGTGGTCAGGGTTGGCCTTCTACGAGCAGTACTTC; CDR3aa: CASSLGWSGLAFYEQYF
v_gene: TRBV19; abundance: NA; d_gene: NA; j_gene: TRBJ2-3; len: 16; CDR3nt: TGTGCCAGTAGTATAGACCCCCTCGGGTCGCACGATACGCAGTATTTT; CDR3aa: CASSIDPLGSHDTQYF
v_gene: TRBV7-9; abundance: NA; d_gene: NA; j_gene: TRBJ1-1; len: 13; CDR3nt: TGTGCCAGCAGCCTAACGGGGCGGGGGCAAGCTTTCTTT; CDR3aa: CASSLTGRGQAFF
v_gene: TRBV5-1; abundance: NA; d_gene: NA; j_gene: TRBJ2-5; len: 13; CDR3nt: TGCGCCAGCAGCTTGGGAAGCCTAGAGACCCAGTACTTC; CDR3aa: CASSLGSLETQYF
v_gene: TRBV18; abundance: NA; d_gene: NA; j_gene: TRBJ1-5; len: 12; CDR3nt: TGTGCCAGCTCACCCGGAGTTCAGCCCCAGCATTTT; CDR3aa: CASSPGVQPQHF
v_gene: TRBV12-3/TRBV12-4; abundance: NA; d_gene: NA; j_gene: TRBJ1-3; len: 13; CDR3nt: TGTGCCAGCAGTTTAGTAGGGGAAAACACCATATATTTT; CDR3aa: CASSLVGENTIYF
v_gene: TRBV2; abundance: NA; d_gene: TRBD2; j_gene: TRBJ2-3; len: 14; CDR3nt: TGTGCCAGCAGTTTAGCGGGGGTTTTCGAAGAGCAGTATTTT; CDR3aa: CASSLAGVFEEQYF
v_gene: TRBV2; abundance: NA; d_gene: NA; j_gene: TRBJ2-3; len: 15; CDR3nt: TGTGCCAGCAGCAAAGTGACAGCAAGCACAGATACGCAGTATTTT; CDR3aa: CASSKVTASTDTQYF
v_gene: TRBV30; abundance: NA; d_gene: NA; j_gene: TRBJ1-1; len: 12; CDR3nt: TGTGCCTCTGGGCGGGGGACCACTGAAGCTTTCTTT; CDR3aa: CASGRGTTEAFF
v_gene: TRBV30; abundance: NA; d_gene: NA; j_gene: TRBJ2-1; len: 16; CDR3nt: TGTGCCTGGAGCCTACACTCAGGGGTGGCCTACAATGAGCAGTTCTTC; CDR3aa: CAWSLHSGVAYNEQFF
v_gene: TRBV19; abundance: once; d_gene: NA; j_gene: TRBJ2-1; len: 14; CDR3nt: TGTGCCAGTAGTATCGTACTTACTAGGAATGAGCAGTTCTTC; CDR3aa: CASSIVLTRNEQFF
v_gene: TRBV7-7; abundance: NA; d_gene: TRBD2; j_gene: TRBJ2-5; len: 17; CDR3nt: TGTGCCAGCAGCTTATCTTCAGCGGGGGGCACCCAAGAGACCCAGTACTTC; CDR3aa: CASSLSSAGGTQETQYF
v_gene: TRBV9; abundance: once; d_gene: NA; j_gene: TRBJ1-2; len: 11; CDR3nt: TGTGCCAGCAGCGCTCCTGGAGATCCCACCTTC; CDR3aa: CASSAPGDPTF
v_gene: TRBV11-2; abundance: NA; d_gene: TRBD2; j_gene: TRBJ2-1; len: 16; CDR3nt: TGTGCCAGCAGCTGGGGACTAGCGGGTTTCACCACGGAGCAGTTCTTC; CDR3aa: CASSWGLAGFTTEQFF
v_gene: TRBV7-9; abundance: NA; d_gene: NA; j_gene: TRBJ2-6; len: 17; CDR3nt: TGTGCCAGCAGCTTAGCACAGCAGGCCGCTGGGGCCAACGTCCTGACTTTC; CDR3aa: CASSLAQQAAGANVLTF
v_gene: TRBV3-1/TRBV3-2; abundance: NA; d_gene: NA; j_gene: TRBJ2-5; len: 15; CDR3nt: TGTGCCAGCAGCCGAGTAGGGACTGGCAAAGAGACCCAGTACTTC; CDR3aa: CASSRVGTGKETQYF
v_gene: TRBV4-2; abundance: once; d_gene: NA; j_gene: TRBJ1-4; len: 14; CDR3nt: TGTGCCAGCAGCCAAGGCTCAGAGGGAGGAAAACTGTTTTTT; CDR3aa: CASSQGSEGGKLFF
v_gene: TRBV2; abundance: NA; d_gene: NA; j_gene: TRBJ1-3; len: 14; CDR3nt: TGTGCCAGGCAGGGGACGTACTCTGGAAACACCATATATTTT; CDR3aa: CARQGTYSGNTIYF
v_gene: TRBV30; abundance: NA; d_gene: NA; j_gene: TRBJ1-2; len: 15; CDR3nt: TGTGCCTGGAGTGTAGGTGGGAGAGTCTCTGTAGGCTACACCTTC; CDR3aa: CAWSVGGRVSVGYTF
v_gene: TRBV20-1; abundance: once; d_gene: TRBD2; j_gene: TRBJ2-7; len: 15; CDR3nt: TGCAGTGCTAGTTCGGGGTCTAGCGGGAGTCGCGAGCAGTACTTC; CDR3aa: CSASSGSSGSREQYF
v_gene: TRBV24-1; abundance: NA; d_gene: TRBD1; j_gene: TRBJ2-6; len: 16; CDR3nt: TGTGCCACCAGTGGGACAGGGGGCAAGGGGGCCAACGTCCTGACTTTC; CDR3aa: CATSGTGGKGANVLTF
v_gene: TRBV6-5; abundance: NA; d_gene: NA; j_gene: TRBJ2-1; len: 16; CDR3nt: TGTGCCAGCAGTTACCGTGGGATTAGGAGGAACAATGAGCAGTTCTTC; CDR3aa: CASSYRGIRRNNEQFF